A selection of T cell receptor beta chains follows, all from one sample in a study of blood T cell repertoires in COVID-19. Here immunoSEQ multiplex PCR was the method, and the copy in TCRdb shows in-frame clones only, minus some. The sample consists of some 260,000 clones, approximately 89% of them appearing once. The sequenced material came from peripheral blood. These receptors were taken from a woman between 65 and 79 years old with COVID-19, enrolled during active disease. The CDR3 runs from the conserved cysteine through the conserved F or W. The order of the fields is J gene, V gene, D gene, clone size, CDR3 DNA, CDR3 protein. The D gene is left open where the match is weak. Only some rows state a clone size, as once, few, many or a class for expanded clones.

TRBJ2-7,TRBV11-2,.,.,TGTGCCAGCAGCTTAGCCGGGGGTCCCTACGAGCAGTACTTC,CASSLAGGPYEQYF
TRBJ2-4,TRBV2,.,.,TGTGCCAGTGACAGAAGAGCCAAAAACATTCAGTACTTC,CASDRRAKNIQYF
TRBJ2-7,TRBV2,TRBD2,few,TGTGCCAGCAGTGAAGGACTAGCGGGAGGAGGCGACGAGCAGTACTTC,CASSEGLAGGGDEQYF
TRBJ1-1,TRBV2,.,.,TGTGCCAGCAGCGACGCGGGACTGCGGGCCTTCGGGGCTTTCTTT,CASSDAGLRAFGAFF
TRBJ1-2,TRBV5-1,.,.,TGCGCCAGCAGCCCCGAACAGGGAAGAGACTTTGGCTACACCTTC,CASSPEQGRDFGYTF
TRBJ2-7,TRBV28,.,.,TGTGCCAGCAGTTTGGGGGGTGGGGAGCAGTACTTC,CASSLGGGEQYF
TRBJ2-7,TRBV19,.,.,TGTGCCAGTAGTTCCCCCGGACTAACCTACGAGCAGTACTTC,CASSSPGLTYEQYF
TRBJ1-2,TRBV9,.,.,TGTGCCAGCAGCGTAGACGGGGGGCTCGATGGCTACACCTTC,CASSVDGGLDGYTF
TRBJ2-7,TRBV5-5,.,.,TGTGCCAGCAGACCCACGGCAGGGGCCTACGAGCAGTACTTC,CASRPTAGAYEQYF
TRBJ2-7,TRBV6-2/TRBV6-3,.,.,TGTGCCAGCAGCCCGGACTGGGGAATCTACGAGCAGTACTTC,CASSPDWGIYEQYF
TRBJ2-5,TRBV6-1,TRBD2,.,TGTGCCAGCAGTGCCGTTTCTAGCGGGTTGACTCAAGAGACCCAGTACTTC,CASSAVSSGLTQETQYF
TRBJ1-1,TRBV19,.,.,TGTGCCAGTAGTAATGAGGAAGCTTTCTTT,CASSNEEAFF
TRBJ2-4,TRBV6-5,.,.,TGTGCCAGCAGTTACGCGGGACCAGGGAACATTCAGTACTTC,CASSYAGPGNIQYF
TRBJ2-5,TRBV4-2,TRBD1,.,TGTGCCAGCAGCCACCGGAGAGCGCAGGGGGCGCAGGAGACCCAGTACTTC,CASSHRRAQGAQETQYF
TRBJ1-4,TRBV29-1,.,once,TGCAGCGTTGCAGGGAATGAAAAACTGTTTTTT,CSVAGNEKLFF
TRBJ2-3,TRBV6-2/TRBV6-3,TRBD1,.,TGTGCCAGCATCCCACGCGGGACAGGGACAGGGGATACGCAGTATTTT,CASIPRGTGTGDTQYF
TRBJ2-5,TRBV6-5,.,.,TGTGCCAGCAGTATTACAGGGACAGAGACCCAGTACTTC,CASSITGTETQYF
TRBJ1-5,TRBV30,TRBD1,.,TGTGCCTGGAGTGTACGTCAGGGGGTGAATCAGCCCCAGCATTTT,CAWSVRQGVNQPQHF
TRBJ2-5,TRBV6-5,.,.,TGTGCCAGCAGACAGGGCTACTTACAAGAGACCCAGTACTTC,CASRQGYLQETQYF
TRBJ2-1,TRBV29-1,.,.,TGCAGCGTTGCCCAGATTCCCAATGAGCAGTTCTTC,CSVAQIPNEQFF
TRBJ1-2,TRBV6-5,.,.,TGTGCCAGCAGGAACCTTTTTGCAGGTCTTGGCTACACCTTC,CASRNLFAGLGYTF
TRBJ2-7,TRBV2,.,.,TGTGCCAGCAGTGAACAGCGGGCCCACTTC,CASSEQRAHF
TRBJ1-1,TRBV5-4,TRBD1,.,TGTGCCAGCAGCTTGATGGACAGGCCCACTGAAGCTTTCTTT,CASSLMDRPTEAFF
TRBJ2-7,TRBV4-2,.,.,TGTGCCAGCAGCCCAGAGGGTACGCCGGGCTACGAGCAGTACTTC,CASSPEGTPGYEQYF
TRBJ2-3,TRBV7-3,TRBD1,.,TGTGCCAGCAGCCCGGACAGGGCGGCCCCTCGGGCCAATACGCAGTATTTT,CASSPDRAAPRANTQYF
TRBJ1-5,TRBV27,.,.,TGTGCCAGCAGTTTATCACACAATCAGCCCCAGCATTTT,CASSLSHNQPQHF
TRBJ2-1,TRBV14,.,.,TGTGCCAGCAGCTATGGGGGGGCAAGTCTGTTCTTC,CASSYGGASLFF
TRBJ2-7,TRBV27,.,once,TGTGCCAGCAAGTCGGGAGTTAACTTCTACGAGCAGTACTTC,CASKSGVNFYEQYF
TRBJ2-7,TRBV30,TRBD2,.,TGTGCCTGGAGCCCTTTAGCGGGACCCTACGAGCAGTACTTC,CAWSPLAGPYEQYF
TRBJ2-2,TRBV7-6,.,.,TGTGCCAGCACCATAGTGTCGGGGGACACCGGGGAGCTGTTTTTT,CASTIVSGDTGELFF
TRBJ2-7,TRBV5-1,.,.,TGCGCCAGCAGGAGGGCAGTTGGATCCTACGAGCAGTACTTC,CASRRAVGSYEQYF
TRBJ2-5,TRBV7-2,TRBD1,.,TGTGCCAGCAGCTTGGACAGGGTGGAAACAGAGACCCAGTACTTC,CASSLDRVETETQYF
TRBJ2-2,TRBV7-2,TRBD2,.,TGTGCCAGCAGCAACTCGGGCCTAGCGGGAGGGTACACCGGGGAGCTGTTTTTT,CASSNSGLAGGYTGELFF